This T cell receptor beta chain was documented in a study of T cell clones after liver transplantation. For the study at large: Timepoints were pre-transplant, pre-withdrawal, and after withdrawal was completed or failed.

This table comes from immunoSEQ multiplex PCR, and its TCRdb copy is limited to in-frame clones, with some not included. The sample records 98,000 or so clones, around 83% being singletons. Study results and limitations: Graft donor-reactive T cells possibly entered the graft instead of undergoing deletion. Conclusions were preliminary, with small, heterogeneous patient groups.

Thawed unstimulated PBMCs were FACS-sorted by CD3, CD4 and CD8 into two populations. Concerning this clone itself: No antigen is known for it.

This CDR3 has 16 residues. Germline CDR1 is LNHNV and CDR2 is YYDKDF (reference sequence). The ends were cut back, 0 bases at V and 2 bases at J, with 11 bases in the middle. The rearrangement links TRBV15 to TRBJ2-1; D not resolved. The TCR sequence derives from a human donor who received a liver transplant. Sequencing was performed on CD4+ T cells from blood, taken before liver transplant. The CDR3 is CATSRDLLPPYNEQFF. The CDR3 coding sequence is TGTGCCACCAGCAGAGATCTCCTACCTCCCTACAATGAGCAGTTCTTC.